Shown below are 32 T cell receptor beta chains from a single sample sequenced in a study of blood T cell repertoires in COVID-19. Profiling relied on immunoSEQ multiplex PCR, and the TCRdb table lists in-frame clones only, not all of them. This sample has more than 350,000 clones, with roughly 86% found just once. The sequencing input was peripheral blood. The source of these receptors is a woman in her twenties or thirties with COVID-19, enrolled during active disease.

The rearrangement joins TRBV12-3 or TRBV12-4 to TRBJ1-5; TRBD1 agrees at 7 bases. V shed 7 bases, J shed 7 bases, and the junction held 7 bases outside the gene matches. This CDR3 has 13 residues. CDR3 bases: TGTGCCAGCACAACGACAGGGCCCCAGCCCCAGCATTTT. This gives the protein CASTTTGPQPQHF.

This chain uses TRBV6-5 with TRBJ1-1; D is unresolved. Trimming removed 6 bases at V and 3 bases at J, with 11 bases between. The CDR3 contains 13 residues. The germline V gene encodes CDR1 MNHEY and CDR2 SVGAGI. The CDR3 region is CASSAGSHTEAFF. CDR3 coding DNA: TGTGCCAGCAGCGCCGGGTCACACACTGAAGCTTTCTTT.

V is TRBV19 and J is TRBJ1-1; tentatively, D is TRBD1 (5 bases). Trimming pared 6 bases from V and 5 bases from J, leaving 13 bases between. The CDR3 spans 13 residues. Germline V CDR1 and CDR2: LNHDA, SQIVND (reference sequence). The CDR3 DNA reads TGTGCCAGTAGCTTAGGGGTAAGGACTGAAGCTTTCTTT. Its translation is CASSLGVRTEAFF.

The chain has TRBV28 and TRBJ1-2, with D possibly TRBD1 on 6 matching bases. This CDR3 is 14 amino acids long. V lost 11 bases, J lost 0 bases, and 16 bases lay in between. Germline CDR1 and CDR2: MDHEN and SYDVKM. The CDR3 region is CASKTGTTNYGYTF. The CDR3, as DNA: TGTGCCTCCAAAACCGGGACAACTAACTATGGCTACACCTTC.

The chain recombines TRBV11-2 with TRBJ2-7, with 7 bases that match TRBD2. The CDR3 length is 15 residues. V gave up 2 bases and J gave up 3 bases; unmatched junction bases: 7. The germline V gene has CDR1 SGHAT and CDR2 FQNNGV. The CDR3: CASSLNAGLGYEQYF. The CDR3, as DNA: TGTGCCAGCAGCTTAAACGCTGGACTAGGCTACGAGCAGTACTTC.

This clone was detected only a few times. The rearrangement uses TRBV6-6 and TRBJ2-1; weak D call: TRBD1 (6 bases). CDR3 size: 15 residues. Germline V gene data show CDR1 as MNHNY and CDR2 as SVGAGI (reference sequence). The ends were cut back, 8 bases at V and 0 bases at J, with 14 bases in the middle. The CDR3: CASATGLSSYNEQFF. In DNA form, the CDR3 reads TGTGCCAGCGCGACAGGCCTTAGCTCCTACAATGAGCAGTTCTTC.

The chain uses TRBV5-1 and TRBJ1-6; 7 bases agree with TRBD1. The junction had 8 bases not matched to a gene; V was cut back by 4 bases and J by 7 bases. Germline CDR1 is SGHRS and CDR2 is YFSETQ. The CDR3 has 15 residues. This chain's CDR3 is CASSHVRGENSPLHF. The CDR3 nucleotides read TGCGCCAGCAGCCATGTCAGGGGGGAGAATTCACCCCTCCACTTT.

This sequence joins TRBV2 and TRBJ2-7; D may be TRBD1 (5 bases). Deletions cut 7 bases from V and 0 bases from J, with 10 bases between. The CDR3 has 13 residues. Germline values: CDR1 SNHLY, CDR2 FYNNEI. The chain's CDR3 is CASMDILSYEQYF. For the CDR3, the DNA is TGTGCCAGCATGGACATTCTCTCCTACGAGCAGTACTTC.

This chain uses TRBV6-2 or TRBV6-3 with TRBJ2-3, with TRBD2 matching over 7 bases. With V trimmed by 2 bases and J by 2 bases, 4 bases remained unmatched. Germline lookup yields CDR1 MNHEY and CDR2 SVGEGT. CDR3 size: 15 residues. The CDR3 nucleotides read TGTGCCAGCAGTTACCCTAGCGGACCCACAGATACGCAGTATTTT. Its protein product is CASSYPSGPTDTQYF.

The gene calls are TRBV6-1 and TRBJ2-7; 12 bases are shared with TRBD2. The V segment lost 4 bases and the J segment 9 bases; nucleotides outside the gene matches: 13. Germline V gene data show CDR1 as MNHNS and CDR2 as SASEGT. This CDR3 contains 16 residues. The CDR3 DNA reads TGTGCCAGCAGTGCGGTGACTAGCGGGAGTCGATTTGGGCAGTACTTC. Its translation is CASSAVTSGSRFGQYF.

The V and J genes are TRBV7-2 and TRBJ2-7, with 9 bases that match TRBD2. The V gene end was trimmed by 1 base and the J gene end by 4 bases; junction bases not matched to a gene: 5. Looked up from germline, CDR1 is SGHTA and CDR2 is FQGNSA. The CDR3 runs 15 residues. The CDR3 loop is CASSLGGTSLYEQYF. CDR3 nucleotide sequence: TGTGCCAGCAGCTTAGGAGGGACTAGCTTGTACGAGCAGTACTTC.

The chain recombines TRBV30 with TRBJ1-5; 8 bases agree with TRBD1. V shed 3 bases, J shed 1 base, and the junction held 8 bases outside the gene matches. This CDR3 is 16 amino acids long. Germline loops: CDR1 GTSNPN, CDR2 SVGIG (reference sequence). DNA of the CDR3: TGTGCCTGGAGCCGGACAGGGTCGTTAAGCAATCAGCCCCAGCATTTT. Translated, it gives CAWSRTGSLSNQPQHF.

The CDR3 DNA is TGCAGCGGGGGGACAGGCCCCGATACGCAGTATTTT. Amino acids: CSGGTGPDTQYF. This chain joins TRBV29-1 and TRBJ2-3; 8 nucleotides line up with TRBD1. This CDR3 comprises 12 residues. V was clipped by 7 bases and J by 6 bases; unmatched bases: 6. Germline CDR1 and CDR2: SQVTM and ANQGSEA.

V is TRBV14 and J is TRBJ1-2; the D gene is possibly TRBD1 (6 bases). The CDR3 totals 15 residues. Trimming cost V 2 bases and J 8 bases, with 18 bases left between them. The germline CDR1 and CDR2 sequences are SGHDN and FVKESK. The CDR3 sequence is CASSQNKWGGRGYTF. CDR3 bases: TGTGCCAGCAGCCAAAATAAGTGGGGGGGGCGCGGCTACACCTTC.

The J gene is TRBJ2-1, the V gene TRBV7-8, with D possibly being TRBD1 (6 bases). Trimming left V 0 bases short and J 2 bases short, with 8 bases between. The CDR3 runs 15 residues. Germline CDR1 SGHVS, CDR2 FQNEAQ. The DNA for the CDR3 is TGTGCCAGCAGCTTAGCAGGGGGTGCCTACAATGAGCAGTTCTTC. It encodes CASSLAGGAYNEQFF.

CDR3 DNA sequence: TGTGCCAGCAGCCTTTGGTCACCATCCAGGGAGCAGTACTTC. Its protein is CASSLWSPSREQYF. The V and J genes are TRBV28 and TRBJ2-7, with D unresolved. The CDR3 has 14 amino acids. Germline values: CDR1 MDHEN, CDR2 SYDVKM. V was cut by 6 bases and J by 7 bases, with 19 bases left in between.

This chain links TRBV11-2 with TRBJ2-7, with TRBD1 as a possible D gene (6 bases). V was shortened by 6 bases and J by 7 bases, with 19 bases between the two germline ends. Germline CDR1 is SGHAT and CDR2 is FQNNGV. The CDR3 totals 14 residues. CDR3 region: CASSHSNRDGEQYF. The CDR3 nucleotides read TGTGCCAGCAGTCACTCCAACAGGGACGGGGAGCAGTACTTC.

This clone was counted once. This CDR3 is CASISGTSGTYEQYF. DNA for the CDR3: TGTGCCAGCATCTCCGGGACTAGCGGGACCTACGAGCAGTACTTC. The rearrangement links TRBV7-9 to TRBJ2-7; 13 bases align to TRBD2. The germline V gene has CDR1 SEHNR and CDR2 FQNEAQ (reference sequence). Losses at the gene ends were 7 bases for V and 2 bases for J; bases not matched to a gene: 5. The CDR3 sequence is 15 residues long.

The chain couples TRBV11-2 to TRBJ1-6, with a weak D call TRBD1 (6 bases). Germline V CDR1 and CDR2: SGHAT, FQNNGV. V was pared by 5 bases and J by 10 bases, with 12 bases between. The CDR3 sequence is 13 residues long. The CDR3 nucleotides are TGTGCCAGCAGCCCTGGACAGACCTCACCCCTCCACTTT. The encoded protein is CASSPGQTSPLHF.

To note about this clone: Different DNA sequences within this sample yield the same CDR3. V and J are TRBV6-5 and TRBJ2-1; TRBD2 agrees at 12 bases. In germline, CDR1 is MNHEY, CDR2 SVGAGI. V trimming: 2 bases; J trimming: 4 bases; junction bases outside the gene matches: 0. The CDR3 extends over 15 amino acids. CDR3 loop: CASSYLAGGYNEQFF. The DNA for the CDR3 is TGTGCCAGCAGTTACCTAGCGGGAGGGTACAATGAGCAGTTCTTC.

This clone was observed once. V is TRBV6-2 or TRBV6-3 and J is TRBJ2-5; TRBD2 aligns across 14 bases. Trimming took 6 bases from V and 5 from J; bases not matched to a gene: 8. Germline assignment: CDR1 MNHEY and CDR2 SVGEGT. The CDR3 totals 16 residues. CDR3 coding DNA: TGTGCCAGCAGCCTAGGGACTAGCGGGAGTCTCGAGACCCAGTACTTC. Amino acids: CASSLGTSGSLETQYF.

CDR3 coding DNA: TGTGCCAGTAGTATTTGGACAGGGATGGGTCAGCCCCAGCATTTT. This sequence encodes CASSIWTGMGQPQHF. The chain employs TRBV19 and TRBJ1-5; 8 bases match TRBD1. This CDR3 has 15 amino acids. Germline values: CDR1 LNHDA, CDR2 SQIVND (reference sequence). V lost 3 bases, J lost 6 bases, and 7 bases stayed unmatched. Combining the CDR3 with reference TRBV19 and TRBJ1-5 gives the whole variable domain DGGITQSPKYLFRKEGQNVTLSCEQNLNHDAMYWYRQDPGQGLRLIYYSQIVNDFQKGDIAEGYSVSREKKESFPLTVTSAQKNPTAFYLCASSIWTGMGQPQHFGDGTRLSIL.

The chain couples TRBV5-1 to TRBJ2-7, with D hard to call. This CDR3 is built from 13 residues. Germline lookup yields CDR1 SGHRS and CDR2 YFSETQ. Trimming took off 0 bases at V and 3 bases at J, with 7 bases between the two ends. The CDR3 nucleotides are TGCGCCAGCAGCTTGGCCCGCAGCTACGAGCAGTACTTC. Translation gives CASSLARSYEQYF. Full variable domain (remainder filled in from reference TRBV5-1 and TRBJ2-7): KAGVTQTPRYLIKTRGQQVTLSCSPISGHRSVSWYQQTPGQGLQFLFEYFSETQRNKGNFPGRFSGRQFSNSRSEMNVSTLELGDSALYLCASSLARSYEQYFGPGTRLTVT.

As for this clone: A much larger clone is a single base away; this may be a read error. In DNA form, the CDR3 reads TGTGCCAGTAGCCGGGACTTCCAAGAGACCCAGTACTTC. It translates to CASSRDFQETQYF. The rearrangement links TRBV19 to TRBJ2-5; maybe TRBD2 (6 bases). V was shortened by 6 bases and J by 1 base, with 9 bases between the two germline ends. The CDR3 extends over 13 amino acids. Germline CDR1 and CDR2: LNHDA and SQIVND (reference sequence).

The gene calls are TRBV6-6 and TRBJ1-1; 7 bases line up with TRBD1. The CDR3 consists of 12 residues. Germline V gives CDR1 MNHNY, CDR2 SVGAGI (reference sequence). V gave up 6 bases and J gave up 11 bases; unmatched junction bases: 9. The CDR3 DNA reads TGTGCCAGCAGGGATAGACAGGGTGAGGCTTTCTTT. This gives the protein CASRDRQGEAFF.

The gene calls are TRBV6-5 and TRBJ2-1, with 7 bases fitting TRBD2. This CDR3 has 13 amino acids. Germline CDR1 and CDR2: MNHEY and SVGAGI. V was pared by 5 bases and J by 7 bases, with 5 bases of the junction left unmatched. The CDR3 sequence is CASSKGLPNEQFF. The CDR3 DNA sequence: TGTGCCAGCAGTAAGGGACTACCAAATGAGCAGTTCTTC.

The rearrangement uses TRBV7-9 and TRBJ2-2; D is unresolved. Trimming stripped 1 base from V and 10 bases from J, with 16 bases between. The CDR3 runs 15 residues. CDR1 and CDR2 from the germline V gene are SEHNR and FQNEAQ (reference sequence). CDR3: CASSLERVRDPELFF. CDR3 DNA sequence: TGTGCCAGCAGCTTAGAACGGGTGCGCGATCCGGAGCTGTTTTTT.

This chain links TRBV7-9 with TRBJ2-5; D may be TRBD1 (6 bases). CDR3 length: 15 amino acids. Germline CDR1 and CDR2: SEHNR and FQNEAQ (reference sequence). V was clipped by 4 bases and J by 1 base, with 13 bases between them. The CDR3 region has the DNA TGTGCCAGCAGCTCATTTACAGGGTCCCAAGAGACCCAGTACTTC. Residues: CASSSFTGSQETQYF. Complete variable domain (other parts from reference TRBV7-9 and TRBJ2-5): DTGVSQNPRHKITKRGQNVTFRCDPISEHNRLYWYRQTLGQGPEFLTYFQNEAQLEKSRLLSDRFSAERPKGSFSTLEIQRTEQGDSAMYLCASSSFTGSQETQYFGPGTRLLVL.

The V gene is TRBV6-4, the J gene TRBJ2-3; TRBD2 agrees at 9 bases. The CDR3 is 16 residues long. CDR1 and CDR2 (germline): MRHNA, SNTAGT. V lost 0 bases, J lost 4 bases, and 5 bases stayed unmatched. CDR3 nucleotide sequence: TGTGCCAGCAGTGACTCGGCTAGCGGGGTGGCAGATACGCAGTATTTT. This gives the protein CASSDSASGVADTQYF.

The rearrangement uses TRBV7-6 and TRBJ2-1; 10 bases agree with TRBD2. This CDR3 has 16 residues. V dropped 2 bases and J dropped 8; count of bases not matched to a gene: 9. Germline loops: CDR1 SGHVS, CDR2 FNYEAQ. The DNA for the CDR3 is TGTGCCAGCAGCTTACAAGCGGGAGGGCCCTGGGATGAGCAGTTCTTC. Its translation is CASSLQAGGPWDEQFF.

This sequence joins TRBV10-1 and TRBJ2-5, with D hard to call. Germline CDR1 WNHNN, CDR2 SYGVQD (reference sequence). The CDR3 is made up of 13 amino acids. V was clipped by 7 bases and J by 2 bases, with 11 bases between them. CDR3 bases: TGCGCCAGCATAATCCTAGGACAAGAGACCCAGTACTTC. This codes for CASIILGQETQYF.

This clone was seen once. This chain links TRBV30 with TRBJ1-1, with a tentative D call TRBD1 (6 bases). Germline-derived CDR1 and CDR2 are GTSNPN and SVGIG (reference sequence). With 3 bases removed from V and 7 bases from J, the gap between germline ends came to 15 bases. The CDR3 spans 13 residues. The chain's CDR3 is CAWRGGGLGEAFF. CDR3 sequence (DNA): TGTGCCTGGAGAGGGGGGGGCCTGGGTGAAGCTTTCTTT.